This TCR beta chain was captured by sequencing in a study of OX40 agonist ivuxolimab in advanced cancers. At the level of the study: Enrollees could have had prior anti-PD-1, anti-PD-L1 or anti-CTLA-4 therapy, which under 50% had received. Three individuals attained partial responses, comprising one hepatocellular carcinoma case and two cutaneous melanoma cases. General study points: CD4+ and CD8+ blood T cells expanded clonally by week 6 at 0.1 to 3.0 mg/kg.

Only in-frame clones appear in the TCRdb table, and some are missing; sequencing was by immunoSEQ multiplex PCR. Here the sample spans just under 65,000 clones, roughly nine tenths being singletons. Autoimmune disease history or systemic immunosuppression meant exclusion. Notes on this clone: Its antigen is unidentified.

Trimming took 3 bases from V and 5 from J; bases not matched to a gene: 7. Per germline, CDR1 SEHNR and CDR2 FQNEAQ (reference sequence). The CDR3 sequence is 16 residues long. The sequence came from an adult with an advanced solid tumor such as melanoma, head and neck, liver or kidney cancer. Sequences were derived from CD4+ or CD8+ T cells sorted from blood, sampled in a trial of the OX40 agonist ivuxolimab. This chain connects TRBV7-9 to TRBJ2-5, with 12 bases identical to TRBD2. CDR3 nucleotides: TGTGCCAGCAGCTTTCGGACTAGCGGGATGTGGGAGACCCAGTACTTC. Its protein is CASSFRTSGMWETQYF.